The subject of this entry is one T cell receptor beta chain. Antigen unknown. It was RNA transcripts that yielded the amplified TCR beta CDR3 regions. A first-round RT-PCR of the TCR CDR3 used the HTBI primer set. Each CDR3 protein is one row after TCRdb ran MiXCR on the multiplex PCR reads. Of under 400,000 distinct CDR3 sequences in the sample, 15% to 20% are singletons; the top ten hold less than 20%. In germline, CDR1 is SGHAT, CDR2 FQNNGV. V lost 6 bases and J 11 bases, leaving 16 bases between the germline ends. The CDR3 runs to 12 residues. The data are from a study of T cells in Graves' hyperthyroidism and ophthalmopathy. Study outcomes and limitations: In the analysis, a 13 V-J model separated ophthalmopathy from stable hyperthyroidism.

The V call is TRBV11-2, the J call TRBJ1-1; D may be TRBD1 (5 bases). This receptor was identified in a woman aged 40 to 50 with Graves' ophthalmopathy. The sequenced material came from blood. The CDR3 DNA sequence: TGTGCCAGCAGTCCCCCGGGGGGGGACGCTTTCTTT. Translating it yields CASSPPGGDAFF.